The clone carrying this T cell receptor (beta chain) has more than one count but fewer than ten. Its antigen is unidentified. This sample includes further DNA sequences coding for the same CDR3. Per germline, CDR1 SGHDT and CDR2 YYEEEE. The CDR3 totals 15 residues. V shed 3 bases and J 2 bases; nucleotides not matched to a gene: 5. This sample is part of a study of beta chain features in type 1 diabetes. Study-wide background: Across every sample, almost 110,000,000 sorted cells were examined in total.

Notes on the study in general: Junctions at VDJ sites from type 1 diabetes patients had fewer insertions and more deletions.

Expressed TCRB transcripts were sequenced, since all the RNA that had been isolated was reverse transcribed. Produced via immunoSEQ multiplex PCR; TCRdb's table is partial and in-frame only. Seen here are 900,000 or so clones, 15% to 20% observed once, and the top ten hold around 0.02%. On average, the one heparinised blood draw given by each donor was roughly 100 mL. Sequencing was done on a sample of naive CD4+ T cells from blood. This chain connects TRBV5-6 to TRBJ2-5; TRBD2 aligns across 9 bases. This sequence originates from a woman aged 18-29 years in good health. Here the CDR3 reads CASSWGLAGQETQYF. The CDR3 coding sequence is TGTGCCAGCAGCTGGGGGCTAGCGGGGCAAGAGACCCAGTACTTC. Complete variable domain (other parts from reference TRBV5-6 and TRBJ2-5): DAGVTQSPTHLIKTRGQQVTLRCSPKSGHDTVSWYQQALGQGPQFIFQYYEEEERQRGNFPDRFSGHQFPNYSSELNVNALLLGDSALYLCASSWGLAGQETQYFGPGTRLLVL.